This note documents a single T cell receptor (beta chain) sequence. In this sample, this clone turned up a few times. The antigen this receptor binds is unknown. Base qualities are missing; no much larger clone stands one base away. This entry is derived from a study of circulating tumor DNA in untreated peripheral T-cell lymphoma (dated by TCRdb to the early 2020s). To identify tumor-specific TCR clonotypes, tumor tissue taken at baseline, before any treatment, was sequenced. In a trial, the study monitored patients with peripheral T-cell lymphoma who were getting frontline treatment by applying next-generation sequencing to their T-cell receptor sequences. What the work shows at the level of the full study, not this receptor alone: Tumor-specific clonotypes were identified in roughly four fifths of patients, from 85% to 90% of baseline tissues and 67% of baseline serum samples.

The protocol used for the library was the immunoSEQ multiplex PCR assay. The clones in this table, taken by TCRdb from immuneACCESS, are in-frame only. Not every clone is retained; where verified, under half of the shortfall comes from an unresolved V gene, and the cause of the rest is unknown. The sample has fewer than 2,500 clones on record, around three quarters of them singletons. Together, the top ten hold roughly 17% of the sample. V loses 6 bases of germline sequence and J loses 1 base, and the interval between the two ends is 12 bases. Based on the germline V gene, the CDR1 and CDR2 sequences are SQVTM and ANQGSEA. The CDR3 runs 13 amino acids, cysteine and phenylalanine included. Solely the CDR3 DNA is kept, with 39 bases framed from the first base.

The sequence was obtained from a human donor with peripheral T-cell lymphoma. The specimen was tumor tissue. Recombination connected TRBV29-1 to TRBJ1-1, with TRBD1 perhaps the D gene, on 5 matching bases. The nucleotides read TGCAGCGTGGGGGGGACCACGAACACTGAAGCTTTCTTT. This codes for CSVGGTTNTEAFF. With the portions outside the CDR3 filled from the reference TRBV29-1 and TRBJ1-1 genes, the complete variable region becomes SAVISQKPSRDICQRGTSLTIQCQVDSQVTMMFWYRQQPGQSLTLIATANQGSEATYESGFVIDKFPISRPNLTFSTLTVSNMSPEDSSIYLCSVGGTTNTEAFFGQGTRLTVV.